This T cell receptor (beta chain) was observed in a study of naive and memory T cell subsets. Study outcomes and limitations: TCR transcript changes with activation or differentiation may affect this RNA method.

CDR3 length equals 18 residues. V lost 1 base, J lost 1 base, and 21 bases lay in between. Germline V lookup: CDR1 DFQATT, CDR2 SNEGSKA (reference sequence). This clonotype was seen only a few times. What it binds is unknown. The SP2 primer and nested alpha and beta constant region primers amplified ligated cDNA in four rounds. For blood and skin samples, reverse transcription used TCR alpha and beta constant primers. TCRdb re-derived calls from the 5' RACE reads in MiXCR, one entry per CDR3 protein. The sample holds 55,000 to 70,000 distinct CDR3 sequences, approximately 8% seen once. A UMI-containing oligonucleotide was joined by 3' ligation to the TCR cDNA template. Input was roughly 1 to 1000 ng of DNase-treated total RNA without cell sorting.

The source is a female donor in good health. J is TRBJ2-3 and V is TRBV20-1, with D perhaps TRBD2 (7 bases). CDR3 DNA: TGCAGTGCTAGAGGGGCGTGGGGGGGCCCTTATGGCACAGATACGCAGTATTTT. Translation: CSARGAWGGPYGTDTQYF.